A single sample is the source of the 15 T cell receptor beta chains below, sequenced in a study of metastatic and nonmetastatic thyroid tumors. Patients underwent thyroid surgery, and none had received any treatment before it. TCRdb redid the clone calls on the PCR reads using MiXCR. The repertoire holds 25,000 to 35,000 clones, 15% to 20% seen once, with around 5% in the top ten. Specimen: blood. The receptors here all came from a female donor with papillary thyroid cancer or a benign thyroid nodule (not recorded which). Some clones in this sample may be carry-over from other donors' samples.

This clone was observed a handful of times. The rearrangement joins TRBV25-1 to TRBJ2-5; D is undetermined. The CDR3 covers 13 residues. Germline values: CDR1 MGHDK, CDR2 SYGVNS. Trimming shortened V by 6 bases and J by 4 bases, and 12 bases separated the two germline ends. CDR3 residues: CASRCGGVETQYF. The CDR3 bases are TGTGCCAGCAGGTGCGGTGGAGTAGAGACCCAGTACTTC.

This clone was detected many times. The V call is TRBV2, the J call TRBJ2-7; TRBD1 aligns across 7 bases. V shed 6 bases and J 6 bases; nucleotides not matched to a gene: 8. This CDR3 is built from 13 residues. Germline CDR1 reads SNHLY; CDR2 reads FYNNEI. In nucleotides, the CDR3 is TGTGCCAGCAGGGACGGGACAGCAATCGAGCAGTACTTC. This gives the protein CASRDGTAIEQYF.

As concerns this clone: This clone may be a read error of a much larger clone one base away. The chain combines TRBV20-1 with TRBJ2-7; D might be TRBD2 (7 bases). This CDR3 has 14 residues. Trimming took off 0 bases at V and 5 bases at J, with 14 bases between the two ends. CDR1 DFQATT and CDR2 SNEGSKA come from the germline V gene (reference sequence). CDR3 residues: CSARDCAGADEQYF. The CDR3 nucleotides are TGCAGTGCTAGAGATTGCGCGGGGGCCGACGAGCAGTACTTC.

In its sample, this clone was seen many times. The rearrangement uses TRBV6-1 and TRBJ1-1; 9 bases line up with TRBD1. CDR3 length equals 13 residues. The germline gives CDR1 MNHNS, CDR2 SASEGT. V was clipped by 9 bases and J by 4 bases; unmatched bases: 6. Here the CDR3 reads CASRQGDGTEAFF. The CDR3 DNA follows: TGTGCCAGTAGACAGGGGGATGGCACTGAAGCTTTCTTT.

By share, this clone ranks as medium-sized. The chain employs TRBV28 and TRBJ2-7; 9 bases are shared with TRBD1. J lost 6 bases, V lost 3 bases, and 6 bases had no gene match. CDR3 length equals 14 residues. CDR1 MDHEN and CDR2 SYDVKM come from the germline V gene. The CDR3 loop is CASSFGTGKSEQYF. The CDR3 DNA reads as TGTGCCAGCAGTTTTGGGACAGGGAAGTCCGAGCAGTACTTC.

This clone showed up many times. This rearrangement joins TRBV28 to TRBJ1-4; a possible D gene is TRBD1 (5 bases). Germline CDR1 reads MDHEN; CDR2 reads SYDVKM. V gave up 5 bases and J gave up 2 bases, with 15 bases separating them. The CDR3 consists of 16 residues. CDR3 in DNA: TGTGCCAGCAGTCAGAGCCGACAGCTCACTAATGAAAAACTGTTTTTT. Protein sequence: CASSQSRQLTNEKLFF.

This clone was seen many times. The chain links TRBV11-2 to TRBJ2-7; D unresolved. The V end lost 1 base, the J end lost 3 bases, and 1 base lay between the germline ends. The CDR3 has 11 amino acids. Germline lookup yields CDR1 SGHAT and CDR2 FQNNGV. CDR3 amino acids: CASSLVYEQYF. CDR3 in DNA: TGTGCCAGCAGCTTAGTCTACGAGCAGTACTTC.

This clone was observed many times. The chain links TRBV12-3 or TRBV12-4 to TRBJ1-1; tentative D call: TRBD1 (6 bases). This CDR3 comprises 14 residues. V was pared by 8 bases and J by 1 base, with 14 bases between. For the CDR3, the DNA is TGTGCCAGCCTCCCTTGGGGGCAGAACACTGAAGCTTTCTTT. Protein product: CASLPWGQNTEAFF.

The chain carries TRBV28 and TRBJ2-7, with D maybe TRBD1 (6 bases). V was pared by 1 base and J by 5 bases, with 12 bases between. Germline loops: CDR1 MDHEN, CDR2 SYDVKM. This CDR3 region has 14 residues. The DNA of the CDR3 is TGTGCCAGCAGTTTATCGGGTGGGGGCCACGAGCAGTACTTC. This translates into CASSLSGGGHEQYF.

This clone was detected a few times. The CDR3 here is CASSKIYADTQYF. The CDR3 DNA reads as TGTGCCAGCAGCAAAATCTATGCAGATACGCAGTATTTT. The chain combines TRBV5-5 with TRBJ2-3; D is undetermined. CDR1 is SGHKS and CDR2 is YYEKEE in the germline V gene (reference sequence). Trimming left V 4 bases short and J 4 bases short, with 10 bases between. The CDR3 has 13 amino acids.

This clone is medium-sized in the sample. CDR3 DNA: TGTGCCAGTGAGACAGGGACGAACACTGAAGCTTTCTTT. It specifies CASETGTNTEAFF. J is TRBJ1-1 and V is TRBV28; 7 nucleotides align to TRBD1. Germline loops: CDR1 MDHEN, CDR2 SYDVKM. This CDR3 has 13 residues. The V segment lost 9 bases and the J segment 1 base; nucleotides outside the gene matches: 5.

The V gene is TRBV6-5, the J gene TRBJ2-7, with 8 bases aligning to TRBD2. The CDR3 spans 18 residues. Germline assignment: CDR1 MNHEY and CDR2 SVGAGI. Trimming took 0 bases from V and 2 from J; bases not matched to a gene: 12. The CDR3 region is CASSYSAGGAGGPYEQYF. In nucleotides, the CDR3 is TGTGCCAGCAGTTACTCCGCCGGGGGGGCGGGAGGACCCTACGAGCAGTACTTC.

This clone was recorded at least ten times. The chain carries TRBV5-1 and TRBJ2-1, with 9 bases matching TRBD2. V shed 3 bases, J shed 6 bases, and the junction held 10 bases outside the gene matches. The CDR3 contains 16 residues. Per germline, CDR1 SGHRS and CDR2 YFSETQ. In DNA, the CDR3 is TGCGCCAGCAGCTCTCAGACTAGCGGTCCCCTCAATGAGCAGTTCTTC. Its translation: CASSSQTSGPLNEQFF.

About this clone itself: This may arise from a read error, as a much more abundant clone is one base away. The chain has TRBV5-6 and TRBJ2-7; D is uncertain. Between the trimmed V and J ends, which lost 3 bases and 1 base, there was a span of 14 bases. The CDR3 sequence is 15 residues long. Looked up from germline, CDR1 is SGHDT and CDR2 is YYEEEE. DNA of the CDR3: TGTGCCAGCAGCTCCAGTGCCATCTTTTCCTACGAGCAGTACTTC. It codes for CASSSSAIFSYEQYF.

By its share, this clone is medium-sized. The chain couples TRBV12-3 or TRBV12-4 to TRBJ1-6; TRBD1 matches 7 bases. The CDR3 is 15 residues long. V shed 3 bases and J 9 bases; nucleotides not matched to a gene: 8. The DNA of the CDR3 is TGTGCCAGCAGTTTTAGGCAGGGGGATGCTTCACCCCTCCACTTT. Translating gives CASSFRQGDASPLHF.